The rows below give T cell receptor beta chains drawn from one sample of a study of spatial heterogeneity in lung cancer. TCRdb re-derived calls from the 5' RACE reads in MiXCR, one entry per CDR3 protein. The repertoire holds nearly 80,000 distinct CDR3 sequences, with approximately 8.1% as singletons. Sequenced here: PBMCs, sampled at surgery. Source of these receptors: a male donor with early-stage non-small cell lung cancer. Both conserved end residues are part of each CDR3. D genes are given only for firm matches. Rows may omit the clone size; those that give it use once, few, many or a size class.

size: many; D: NA; J: TRBJ2-2; V: TRBV29-1; CDR3: CSVYRDMNTGELFF; DNA: TGCAGCGTCTACCGGGACATGAACACCGGGGAGCTGTTTTTT
size: few; D: NA; J: TRBJ1-3; V: TRBV27; CDR3: CASSVNREPGNTIYF; DNA: TGTGCCAGCAGTGTAAACAGGGAACCCGGAAACACCATATATTTT
size: many; D: NA; J: TRBJ1-5; V: TRBV7-9; CDR3: CASSSGSGNQPQHF; DNA: TGTGCCAGCAGCTCCGGGTCGGGCAATCAGCCCCAGCATTTT
size: few; D: TRBD1; J: TRBJ2-4; V: TRBV19; CDR3: CASSDRGFHDGYIQYF; DNA: TGTGCCAGTTCGGACAGGGGGTTTCATGATGGGTACATTCAGTACTTC
size: many; D: TRBD2; J: TRBJ2-7; V: TRBV3-1; CDR3: CASSQDDELAGESVEQYF; DNA: TGTGCCAGCAGCCAAGATGATGAACTAGCGGGAGAATCCGTCGAGCAGTACTTC
size: many; D: NA; J: TRBJ2-7; V: TRBV29-1; CDR3: CSVAGTEAYEQYF; DNA: TGCAGCGTGGCCGGGACTGAGGCCTACGAGCAGTACTTC
size: few; D: NA; J: TRBJ2-2; V: TRBV7-8; CDR3: CASMEPGELFF; DNA: TGTGCCAGCATGGAGCCCGGGGAGCTGTTTTTT
size: many; D: TRBD1; J: TRBJ1-6; V: TRBV11-2; CDR3: CASSLGTGVSPLHF; DNA: TGTGCCAGCAGCTTAGGGACAGGGGTCTCACCCCTCCACTTT
size: NA; D: TRBD2; J: TRBJ2-7; V: TRBV20-1; CDR3: CSARLAGGAYEQYF; DNA: TGCAGTGCTAGACTAGCGGGAGGCGCCTACGAGCAGTACTTC
size: many; D: NA; J: TRBJ2-5; V: TRBV29-1; CDR3: CSIGGNQETQYF; DNA: TGCAGCATTGGGGGCAACCAAGAGACCCAGTACTTC
size: few; D: NA; J: TRBJ1-6; V: TRBV29-1; CDR3: CSVPPPRQGQHSPLHF; DNA: TGCAGCGTTCCCCCCCCCAGGCAGGGGCAACATTCACCCCTCCACTTT
size: NA; D: TRBD2; J: TRBJ2-7; V: TRBV6-5; CDR3: CASMSTSGRWPLEQYF; DNA: TGTGCCAGCATGAGCACTAGCGGGAGATGGCCCCTCGAGCAGTACTTC
size: few; D: NA; J: TRBJ2-7; V: TRBV3-1; CDR3: CASSQEARVYEQYF; DNA: TGTGCCAGCAGCCAAGAGGCCAGGGTCTACGAGCAGTACTTC
size: few; D: NA; J: TRBJ1-1; V: TRBV30; CDR3: CAWDATGGAEAFF; DNA: TGTGCCTGGGACGCGACGGGGGGCGCTGAAGCTTTCTTT
size: few; D: TRBD1; J: TRBJ1-5; V: TRBV19; CDR3: CASSIWQGASKQPQHF; DNA: TGTGCCAGTAGTATCTGGCAGGGGGCGTCGAAACAGCCCCAGCATTTT
size: many; D: NA; J: TRBJ1-3; V: TRBV25-1; CDR3: CASSEYRGDQNTIYF; DNA: TGTGCCAGCAGTGAATATCGTGGGGATCAAAACACCATATATTTT
size: few; D: NA; J: TRBJ2-2; V: TRBV19; CDR3: CASTHPYTGELFF; DNA: TGTGCCAGTACCCACCCTTACACCGGGGAGCTGTTTTTT
size: NA; D: TRBD2; J: TRBJ2-1; V: TRBV4-1; CDR3: CASSPQRLAGVPNEQFF; DNA: TGCGCCAGCAGCCCCCAGAGACTAGCGGGAGTTCCGAATGAGCAGTTCTTC
size: many; D: NA; J: TRBJ1-1; V: TRBV12-3/TRBV12-4; CDR3: CASSLGPYEAFF; DNA: TGTGCCAGCAGCCTGGGACCTTATGAAGCTTTCTTT
size: many; D: NA; J: TRBJ2-5; V: TRBV14; CDR3: CASSQARGTETQYF; DNA: TGTGCCAGCAGCCAAGCAAGGGGGACGGAGACCCAGTACTTC
size: few; D: NA; J: TRBJ1-1; V: TRBV20-1; CDR3: CSALSWGTEAFF; DNA: TGCAGTGCCCTATCATGGGGCACTGAAGCTTTCTTT
size: NA; D: NA; J: TRBJ2-3; V: TRBV5-1; CDR3: CASNSGGAPDTQYF; DNA: TGCGCCAGCAATTCCGGGGGAGCTCCAGATACGCAGTATTTT
size: NA; D: NA; J: TRBJ2-7; V: TRBV3-1; CDR3: CASSQDRAAFYEQYF; DNA: TGTGCCAGCAGCCAAGATCGGGCCGCCTTCTACGAGCAGTACTTC
size: many; D: NA; J: TRBJ1-1; V: TRBV7-2; CDR3: CASSPSYRVEAFF; DNA: TGTGCCAGCAGCCCTAGCTACAGGGTTGAAGCTTTCTTT
size: many; D: NA; J: TRBJ2-7; V: TRBV19; CDR3: CASSIGVDSVEQYF; DNA: TGTGCCAGTAGTATCGGAGTTGACAGCGTCGAGCAGTACTTC
size: NA; D: NA; J: TRBJ2-7; V: TRBV18; CDR3: CASSLIWPGASANEQYF; DNA: TGTGCCAGCTCCCTAATCTGGCCGGGAGCATCGGCAAACGAGCAGTACTTC
size: many; D: TRBD1; J: TRBJ1-5; V: TRBV18; CDR3: CASSPRAGGDQPQHF; DNA: TGTGCCAGCTCACCACGGGCAGGGGGGGATCAGCCCCAGCATTTT
size: many; D: TRBD1; J: TRBJ2-3; V: TRBV6-1; CDR3: CASRSRDRGRGSTQYF; DNA: TGTGCCAGCAGATCCCGGGACAGGGGGCGCGGTTCTACGCAGTATTTT
size: many; D: NA; J: TRBJ1-2; V: TRBV29-1; CDR3: CSVPQLNQDSGNYGYTF; DNA: TGCAGCGTTCCACAGCTAAACCAGGACAGTGGTAACTATGGCTACACCTTC
size: many; D: NA; J: TRBJ1-4; V: TRBV5-1; CDR3: CASSLTATNEKLFF; DNA: TGCGCCAGCAGCTTGACTGCAACTAATGAAAAACTGTTTTTT
size: many; D: TRBD1; J: TRBJ1-1; V: TRBV28; CDR3: CASTLAGTGGIF; DNA: TGTGCCAGCACCCTCGCCGGGACAGGGGGAATCTTT
size: many; D: TRBD2; J: TRBJ2-1; V: TRBV6-2/TRBV6-3; CDR3: CASRGTSGSNEQFF; DNA: TGTGCCAGCAGAGGGACTAGCGGGAGTAATGAGCAGTTCTTC
size: NA; D: NA; J: TRBJ2-3; V: TRBV2; CDR3: CASGLTGSRGDTQYF; DNA: TGTGCCAGCGGATTAACAGGGTCAAGGGGAGATACGCAGTATTTT
size: many; D: NA; J: TRBJ2-1; V: TRBV20-1; CDR3: CSARDLVASYNEQFF; DNA: TGCAGTGCTAGAGATCTTGTAGCGAGCTACAATGAGCAGTTCTTC
size: few; D: NA; J: TRBJ2-5; V: TRBV6-5; CDR3: CASSRTRLETQYF; DNA: TGTGCCAGCAGTCGAACCCGCTTGGAGACCCAGTACTTC
size: many; D: TRBD2; J: TRBJ2-1; V: TRBV20-1; CDR3: CSARAGTSGSLYNEQFF; DNA: TGCAGTGCTAGAGCGGGGACTAGCGGGAGCCTTTACAATGAGCAGTTCTTC
size: NA; D: NA; J: TRBJ1-2; V: TRBV7-9; CDR3: CASSLADSYGYTF; DNA: TGTGCCAGCAGCTTAGCAGACAGCTATGGCTACACCTTC
size: NA; D: NA; J: TRBJ1-1; V: TRBV29-1; CDR3: CSAPQGSQNTEAFF; DNA: TGCAGCGCCCCCCAGGGATCTCAGAACACTGAAGCTTTCTTT
size: many; D: NA; J: TRBJ1-2; V: TRBV20-1; CDR3: CSARVGPRSYTF; DNA: TGCAGTGCTAGAGTCGGCCCCCGGTCCTACACCTTC
size: many; D: NA; J: TRBJ2-7; V: TRBV27; CDR3: CASSPQRPYEQYF; DNA: TGTGCCAGCAGTCCACAGCGGCCCTACGAGCAGTACTTC
size: many; D: TRBD1; J: TRBJ2-3; V: TRBV5-1; CDR3: CASILGTGTDTQYF; DNA: TGCGCCAGTATTCTCGGGACAGGCACAGATACGCAGTATTTT
size: many; D: NA; J: TRBJ2-1; V: TRBV6-2/TRBV6-3; CDR3: CASSYDLLGDYNEQFF; DNA: TGTGCCAGCAGTTACGATTTGCTAGGGGACTACAATGAGCAGTTCTTC
size: many; D: NA; J: TRBJ2-1; V: TRBV20-1; CDR3: CSARDRVTPGQFF; DNA: TGCAGTGCTAGAGATCGGGTGACCCCGGGGCAGTTCTTC
size: few; D: NA; J: TRBJ1-4; V: TRBV30; CDR3: CAWRINWSNEKLFF; DNA: TGTGCCTGGAGAATCAACTGGTCTAATGAAAAACTGTTTTTT
size: NA; D: TRBD2; J: TRBJ2-3; V: TRBV12-3/TRBV12-4; CDR3: CANGVAGADTQYF; DNA: TGTGCCAACGGGGTAGCGGGAGCAGATACGCAGTATTTT
size: many; D: NA; J: TRBJ1-3; V: TRBV10-3; CDR3: CAISRQLLSGNTIYF; DNA: TGTGCCATCAGTCGACAGCTCCTCTCTGGAAACACCATATATTTT
size: many; D: TRBD1; J: TRBJ2-7; V: TRBV10-3; CDR3: CAIGRPGQNYEQYF; DNA: TGTGCCATCGGTAGACCGGGACAGAACTACGAGCAGTACTTC
size: many; D: TRBD2; J: TRBJ2-1; V: TRBV4-1; CDR3: CASRDTGTSGFDEQFF; DNA: TGCGCCAGCAGAGATACCGGGACTAGCGGGTTCGATGAGCAGTTCTTC
size: few; D: TRBD1; J: TRBJ2-7; V: TRBV6-2/TRBV6-3; CDR3: CASTAGQDYYEQYF; DNA: TGTGCCAGCACCGCGGGACAGGATTACTACGAGCAGTACTTC
size: many; D: NA; J: TRBJ1-2; V: TRBV4-3; CDR3: CASSQSQGTGYGYTF; DNA: TGCGCCAGCAGCCAATCCCAGGGTACCGGATATGGCTACACCTTC
size: NA; D: TRBD1; J: TRBJ1-2; V: TRBV2; CDR3: CASGTGQGARGYTF; DNA: TGTGCCAGCGGGACGGGACAGGGGGCGCGCGGCTACACCTTC
size: NA; D: TRBD1; J: TRBJ2-7; V: TRBV6-5; CDR3: CAAARDSRGYEQYF; DNA: TGTGCCGCCGCCAGGGACAGTCGTGGGTACGAGCAGTACTTC
size: few; D: TRBD1; J: TRBJ1-3; V: TRBV10-3; CDR3: CAISEAGTGFGGNTIYF; DNA: TGTGCCATCAGTGAGGCCGGGACAGGGTTTGGTGGAAACACCATATATTTT
size: NA; D: TRBD1; J: TRBJ1-1; V: TRBV12-5; CDR3: CASGLTLTGGINTEAFF; DNA: TGTGCTAGTGGCCTCACACTTACAGGGGGGATTAACACTGAAGCTTTCTTT